This TCR beta chain was recovered during a study of shared clonotypes between healthy human individuals. In the study overall: The people who gave samples were two women and a few men aged 18 to 49.

With respect to this clone: The target antigen is unknown.

General study points: Since donors were few, the genetic and exposure-history diversity represented was limited. How much donors shared clonotypes was expected to be affected by sequencing depth.

Using immunoSEQ multiplex PCR, the repertoire was profiled, and TCRdb retains in-frame clones only, with some absent. The repertoire holds 2,500,000 or so clones, with around 93% as singletons. Germline values: CDR1 MDHEN, CDR2 SYDVKM. This CDR3 is built from 16 residues. V was clipped by 2 bases and J by 3 bases, with 16 bases between them. V gene TRBV28 combines with J gene TRBJ1-2; TRBD1 is a possible D gene (5 bases). Source material: naive CD4+ T cells from PBMCs. Documented subset: CD45RA+ positively selected. This sequence was found in a man aged 18 to 29 in good health. Some clones in this sample may be carry-over from other donors' samples. CDR3 DNA sequence: TGTGCCAGCAGTTTACTCTCCGTGGGGCAGGACTATGGCTACACCTTC. Its translation is CASSLLSVGQDYGYTF.